This passage covers 27 T cell receptor beta chains from one sample sequenced in a study of blood T cell repertoires in COVID-19. The assay was immunoSEQ multiplex PCR, and TCRdb's table has in-frame clones only and misses some. The profile shows more than 85,000 clones, approximately 92% of them singletons. Sequencing was performed on peripheral blood. Receptors originate from a man younger than 35 with acute or convalescent COVID-19.

The chain has TRBV7-9 and TRBJ2-1; D remains ambiguous. V was trimmed by 5 bases and J by 0 bases, leaving 14 bases between them. This CDR3 has 16 amino acids. Germline V gene sequence: CDR1 SEHNR, CDR2 FQNEAQ (reference sequence). DNA of the CDR3: TGTGCCAGCAGCGCAATCACAGTTAGCTCCTACAATGAGCAGTTCTTC. Its translation is CASSAITVSSYNEQFF.

The V and J genes are TRBV28 and TRBJ1-5; the D gene is possibly TRBD1 (5 bases). The germline gives CDR1 MDHEN, CDR2 SYDVKM. The germline V and J ends were trimmed by 6 bases and 4 bases, with 16 bases remaining between them. This CDR3 has 15 residues. Written as DNA, the CDR3 is TGTGCCAGCAGGATCGAGACAGAACTTAATCAGCCCCAGCATTTT. Its translation is CASRIETELNQPQHF.

The chain recombines TRBV24-1 with TRBJ1-5, with a tentative D call TRBD1 (5 bases). Germline V CDR1 and CDR2: KGHDR, SFDVKD. The CDR3 is made up of 14 amino acids. The V and J ends lost 3 bases and 7 bases respectively, with 12 bases between them. The CDR3 is CATSDGGGWQPQHF. The CDR3 DNA sequence: TGTGCCACCAGTGATGGGGGAGGGTGGCAGCCCCAGCATTTT.

This chain links TRBV5-1 with TRBJ2-5; D unresolved. Germline lookup yields CDR1 SGHRS and CDR2 YFSETQ. The CDR3 covers 12 residues. Trimming removed 0 bases from V and 5 bases from J, with 5 bases in between. The CDR3 DNA reads as TGCGCCAGCAGCTTGGCCTTGGAGACCCAGTACTTC. Its protein product is CASSLALETQYF. Complete variable domain (other parts from reference TRBV5-1 and TRBJ2-5): KAGVTQTPRYLIKTRGQQVTLSCSPISGHRSVSWYQQTPGQGLQFLFEYFSETQRNKGNFPGRFSGRQFSNSRSEMNVSTLELGDSALYLCASSLALETQYFGPGTRLLVL.

The chain recombines TRBV11-2 with TRBJ2-7; 8 bases line up with TRBD2. Germline CDR1 and CDR2: SGHAT and FQNNGV. The CDR3 is 17 amino acids. With 1 base clipped from V and 0 bases from J, the junction kept 8 bases outside the gene matches. This CDR3 reads CASSLGWLAGSSYEQYF. The CDR3 DNA reads TGTGCCAGCAGCTTAGGGTGGTTAGCGGGGAGCTCCTACGAGCAGTACTTC.

This sequence joins TRBV24-1 and TRBJ2-1; 9 positions match TRBD2. Germline trimming cut 4 bases from V and 5 bases from J; bases unmatched to any gene: 8. From germline, CDR1 is KGHDR and CDR2 SFDVKD. The CDR3 covers 16 residues. CDR3 residues: CATSDQLAGSHNEQFF. CDR3 in DNA: TGTGCCACCAGTGACCAACTAGCGGGTAGCCACAATGAGCAGTTCTTC.

This clone showed up just once. The chain combines TRBV7-6 with TRBJ2-7; unclear D gene. Germline V CDR1 and CDR2: SGHVS, FNYEAQ. The CDR3 has 11 amino acids. V gave up 4 bases and J gave up 4 bases, with 5 bases separating them. The CDR3 nucleotides read TGTGCCAGCAGCTCAGATTACGAGCAGTACTTC. It translates to CASSSDYEQYF.

The chain has TRBV15 and TRBJ2-7; possible D gene TRBD1, 6 bases. Germline values: CDR1 LNHNV, CDR2 YYDKDF (reference sequence). Trimming stripped 3 bases from V and 0 bases from J, with 21 bases between. The CDR3 totals 18 residues. The CDR3 sequence: CATSSALYGTTDSYEQYF. CDR3 nucleotide sequence: TGTGCCACCAGCAGCGCTCTATATGGGACAACCGACTCCTACGAGCAGTACTTC.

This chain links TRBV3-1 (or the pseudogene TRBV3-2) with TRBJ2-1; 7 bases fit TRBD1. V shed 5 bases and J 3 bases; nucleotides not matched to a gene: 7. The CDR3 extends over 15 amino acids. CDR1 and CDR2 (germline): LGHDT, YNNKEL (reference sequence). The CDR3 DNA reads as TGTGCCAGCAGCTCCGGGACAGCTATCTACAATGAGCAGTTCTTC. Amino acid sequence: CASSSGTAIYNEQFF.

This chain links TRBV6-5 with TRBJ1-5, with TRBD1 identical over 7 bases. V dropped 7 bases and J dropped 4; count of bases not matched to a gene: 7. Germline assignment: CDR1 MNHEY and CDR2 SVGAGI. The CDR3 runs 14 residues. Here the CDR3 reads CASTGDSTNQPQHF. The CDR3 DNA reads as TGTGCCAGCACCGGGGACAGTACGAATCAGCCCCAGCATTTT.

This sequence joins TRBV7-9 and TRBJ2-1, with TRBD2 matching over 12 bases. This CDR3 has 15 residues. CDR1 and CDR2 from the germline V gene are SEHNR and FQNEAQ (reference sequence). With 3 bases clipped from V and 6 bases from J, the junction kept 3 bases outside the gene matches. The CDR3 region is CASSFGLAGTNEQFF. CDR3 DNA: TGTGCCAGCAGCTTCGGACTAGCGGGGACCAATGAGCAGTTCTTC. Using reference TRBV7-9 and TRBJ2-1 for the parts outside the CDR3, the full variable domain is DTGVSQNPRHKITKRGQNVTFRCDPISEHNRLYWYRQTLGQGPEFLTYFQNEAQLEKSRLLSDRFSAERPKGSFSTLEIQRTEQGDSAMYLCASSFGLAGTNEQFFGPGTRLTVL.

The chain uses TRBV7-9 and TRBJ1-1, with TRBD1 matching 8 bases. V dropped 5 bases and J dropped 1; count of bases not matched to a gene: 9. The CDR3 has 16 amino acids. From germline, CDR1 is SEHNR and CDR2 FQNEAQ (reference sequence). The DNA for the CDR3 is TGTGCCAGCAGCCCGAGAACAGGGGGAGGGAACACTGAAGCTTTCTTT. Protein product: CASSPRTGGGNTEAFF.

This clone was detected once. For the CDR3, the DNA is TGTGCCAGCAGCCCCCGGGGTATGGCGGCCAGAACTATGAACACTGAAGCTTTCTTT. The encoded protein is CASSPRGMAARTMNTEAFF. The chain employs TRBV7-9 and TRBJ1-1; D unresolved. V lost 5 bases and J 0 bases, leaving 25 bases between the germline ends. This CDR3 region has 19 residues. Per the germline V gene, CDR1 is SEHNR and CDR2 is FQNEAQ (reference sequence).

CDR3 in DNA: TGTGCCAGCAGCCTCGGGGAGCGGTCGGGTGGGGAGACCCAGTACTTC. This translates into CASSLGERSGGETQYF. The chain recombines TRBV3-1 (or the pseudogene TRBV3-2) with TRBJ2-5, with D possibly being TRBD2 (5 bases). The ends were cut back, 4 bases at V and 5 bases at J, with 20 bases in the middle. Looked up from germline, CDR1 is LGHDT and CDR2 is YNNKEL (reference sequence). CDR3 size: 16 residues.

The chain combines TRBV25-1 with TRBJ2-7, with D maybe TRBD2 (5 bases). V lost 6 bases to trimming and J lost 3 bases, with 15 bases between them. The CDR3 runs to 14 residues. Germline V lookup: CDR1 MGHDK, CDR2 SYGVNS. The CDR3 reads CASRSQGGSYEQYF. The DNA of the CDR3 is TGTGCCAGCAGAAGTCAAGGAGGAAGCTACGAGCAGTACTTC.

CDR3 bases: TGTGCCACCAGCAGAGATTGGCAGATGGACTATGGCTACACCTTC. Protein product: CATSRDWQMDYGYTF. The rearrangement uses TRBV15 and TRBJ1-2; no firm D call. Between the trimmed V and J ends, which lost 0 bases and 3 bases, there was a span of 11 bases. Germline-derived CDR1 and CDR2 are LNHNV and YYDKDF (reference sequence). CDR3 length: 15 amino acids.

V and J are TRBV5-6 and TRBJ1-2; the match to TRBD1 covers 8 bases. CDR3 length: 13 amino acids. CDR1 and CDR2 from the germline V gene are SGHDT and YYEEEE. J gave up 5 bases and V 3 bases, and 3 bases lay outside the gene matches. This CDR3 reads CASSWTGMYGYTF. The CDR3 DNA reads as TGTGCCAGCAGCTGGACAGGGATGTATGGCTACACCTTC.

This sequence joins TRBV4-1 and TRBJ1-4, with unresolved D. V lost 6 bases and J lost 6, with 11 bases in between. There are 13 residues in the CDR3. Per germline, CDR1 MGHRA and CDR2 YSYEKL. The CDR3 reads CASSRIRDEKLFF. CDR3 DNA: TGCGCCAGCAGTCGTATACGGGATGAAAAACTGTTTTTT.

This clone was detected only once. The rearrangement uses TRBV5-6 and TRBJ2-3; D is uncertain. The CDR3 sequence is 19 residues long. Germline assignment: CDR1 SGHDT and CDR2 YYEEEE. V was shortened by 1 base and J by 2 bases, with 23 bases between the two germline ends. CDR3 amino acids: CASSLFFPGGGIITDTQYF. The CDR3 DNA is TGTGCCAGCAGCTTGTTCTTCCCCGGTGGCGGTATAATCACAGATACGCAGTATTTT.

The genes are TRBV5-1 and TRBJ2-3; weak D call: TRBD2 (5 bases). This CDR3 has 17 residues. Looked up from germline, CDR1 is SGHRS and CDR2 is YFSETQ. V was trimmed by 2 bases and J by 0 bases, leaving 16 bases between them. The DNA of the CDR3 is TGCGCCAGCAGCTTTACCATTAGCGCCCAAAGCACAGATACGCAGTATTTT. Its protein is CASSFTISAQSTDTQYF.

The CDR3 is CASNQGLSGAGELFF. CDR3 coding DNA: TGTGCCAGCAACCAGGGACTAAGCGGTGCCGGGGAGCTGTTTTTT. The J gene is TRBJ2-2, the V gene TRBV2; 7 positions match TRBD2. This CDR3 is built from 15 residues. Unmatched junction bases numbered 11, after V lost 7 bases and J lost 6 bases. CDR1 is SNHLY and CDR2 is FYNNEI in the germline V gene.

V is TRBV27 and J is TRBJ1-4, with a weak D call TRBD1 (5 bases). The CDR3 is 13 amino acids. CDR1 and CDR2 from the germline V gene are MNHEY and SMNVEV (reference sequence). Trimming pared 8 bases from V and 4 bases from J, leaving 11 bases between. The CDR3 region is CASGGAVNEKLFF. The CDR3 DNA is TGTGCCAGCGGCGGGGCAGTTAATGAAAAACTGTTTTTT.

The J gene is TRBJ2-1, the V gene TRBV19, with 7 bases matching TRBD2. The ends lost 5 bases at V and 7 bases at J; junction bases unmatched: 2. CDR1 is LNHDA, CDR2 SQIVND, per germline (reference sequence). The CDR3 consists of 12 residues. The CDR3: CASSGGVNEQFF. In DNA form, the CDR3 reads TGTGCCAGTAGTGGGGGGGTAAATGAGCAGTTCTTC. Based on the CDR3 plus reference TRBV19 and TRBJ2-1, the full variable domain is DGGITQSPKYLFRKEGQNVTLSCEQNLNHDAMYWYRQDPGQGLRLIYYSQIVNDFQKGDIAEGYSVSREKKESFPLTVTSAQKNPTAFYLCASSGGVNEQFFGPGTRLTVL.

V and J are TRBV3-1 (or the pseudogene TRBV3-2) and TRBJ1-5, with 8 bases matching TRBD1. From germline, CDR1 is LGHDT and CDR2 YNNKEL (reference sequence). Trimming cost V 1 base and J 4 bases; bases outside gene matches: 9. CDR3 length: 17 residues. The CDR3 here is CASSQAVLTGGNQPQHF. In DNA, the CDR3 is TGTGCCAGCAGCCAAGCGGTACTCACAGGGGGTAATCAGCCCCAGCATTTT.

As to this clone: The sample carries other DNA sequences with the same CDR3. This sequence joins TRBV9 and TRBJ1-1; TRBD1 is a possible D gene (5 bases). Deletions cut 2 bases from V and 5 bases from J, with 7 bases between. CDR3 length: 12 residues. CDR1 and CDR2 from the germline V gene are SGDLS and YYNGEE. The CDR3 DNA is TGTGCCAGCAGCGTGGGGGGTACTGAAGCTTTCTTT. Translation: CASSVGGTEAFF.

This chain joins TRBV5-1 and TRBJ2-6, with 7 bases matching TRBD2. CDR1 SGHRS and CDR2 YFSETQ come from the germline V gene. V was pared by 4 bases and J by 0 bases, with 10 bases of the junction left unmatched. CDR3 length equals 18 residues. CDR3 region: CASSANGGVSSGANVLTF. The CDR3 DNA sequence: TGCGCCAGCAGCGCCAATGGGGGGGTAAGCTCTGGGGCCAACGTCCTGACTTTC.

The chain carries TRBV4-1 and TRBJ1-2; 10 bases agree with TRBD1. Germline V gives CDR1 MGHRA, CDR2 YSYEKL. The CDR3 sequence is 14 residues long. V was clipped by 5 bases and J by 8 bases; unmatched bases: 8. The CDR3 region is CASSEPGTGVGYTF. CDR3 coding DNA: TGCGCCAGCAGCGAACCCGGGACAGGGGTAGGCTACACCTTC.